Presented here are 7 T cell receptor beta chains from one specimen sequenced in a study of monozygotic twins with inflammatory bowel disease. TCRdb reprocessed the 5' RACE reads, with one entry per CDR3 protein and no DNA. The ten most abundant clones cover 5.6% of a sample with hundreds of thousands of distinct CDR3 sequences. The sample comprised blood. Every receptor here comes from a human donor with ulcerative colitis or Crohn's disease, or a healthy co-twin of an affected twin (not recorded which).

The genes are TRBV6-1 and TRBJ2-7; there is no DNA to check the TCRdb D call of TRBD2. CDR1 MNHNS and CDR2 SASEGT come from the germline V gene. The CDR3 extends over 14 amino acids. The CDR3 here is CASRGGSGGYEQYF.

The chain uses TRBV12-3 or TRBV12-4 and TRBJ1-2; no DNA is available, so the TRBD1 call from TCRdb remains unchecked. The CDR3 sequence is 14 residues long. CDR3 protein: CASSRTGTNYGYTF.

The chain joins TRBV5-1 to TRBJ2-5; the TRBD2 assignment by TCRdb is unverifiable without DNA. The V gene's germline CDR1 is SGHRS and CDR2 YFSETQ. The CDR3 is 16 residues long. CDR3 sequence: CASSYRTSGTGETQYF.

The chain uses TRBV3-1 and TRBJ2-3; lacking DNA, the TRBD1 call made by TCRdb goes unchecked. Germline V gene lookup returns CDR1 LGHDT and CDR2 YNNKEL (reference sequence). CDR3 length: 15 residues. The CDR3 spells CASSHRQGGTDTQYF.

This sequence joins TRBV7-2 and TRBJ2-1; TCRdb gives TRBD2 as the D gene, but with no DNA this cannot be confirmed. CDR3 size: 14 residues. Germline lookup yields CDR1 SGHTA and CDR2 FQGNSA. The CDR3 here is CASSFQRGTNEQFF.

The V and J genes are TRBV6-2 or TRBV6-3 and TRBJ2-7; the TRBD1 assignment by TCRdb is unverifiable without DNA. This CDR3 contains 13 residues. Germline V gives CDR1 MNHEY, CDR2 SVGEGT. CDR3 region: CASSYGRVQEQYF.

The chain employs TRBV29-1 and TRBJ1-2; as DNA is missing, the TRBD1 call by TCRdb cannot be tested. Germline V lookup: CDR1 SQVTM, CDR2 ANQGSEA. This CDR3 is 14 amino acids long. The CDR3 sequence: CSVGGQGINYGYTF. The whole variable domain, remainder taken from reference TRBV29-1 and TRBJ1-2, is SAVISQKPSRDICQRGTSLTIQCQVDSQVTMMFWYRQQPGQSLTLIATANQGSEATYESGFVIDKFPISRPNLTFSTLTVSNMSPEDSSIYLCSVGGQGINYGYTFGSGTRLTVV.